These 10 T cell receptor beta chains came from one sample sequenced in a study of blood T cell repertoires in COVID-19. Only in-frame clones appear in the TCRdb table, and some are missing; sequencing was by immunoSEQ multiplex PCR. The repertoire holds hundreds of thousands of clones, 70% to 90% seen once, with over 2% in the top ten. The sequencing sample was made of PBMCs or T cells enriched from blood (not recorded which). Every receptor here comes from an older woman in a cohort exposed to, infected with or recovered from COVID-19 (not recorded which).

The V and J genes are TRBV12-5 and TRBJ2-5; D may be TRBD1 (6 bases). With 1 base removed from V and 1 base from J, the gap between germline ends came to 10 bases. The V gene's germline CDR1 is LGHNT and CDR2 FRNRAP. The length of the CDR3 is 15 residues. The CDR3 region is CASGLGQGLQETQYF. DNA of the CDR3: TGTGCTAGTGGTTTGGGTCAGGGGCTCCAAGAGACCCAGTACTTC.

The CDR3 bases are TGCGCCAGCAGGTTGAGGGTGAACACTGAAGCTTTCTTT. It specifies CASRLRVNTEAFF. The V call is TRBV10-1, the J call TRBJ1-1, with D hard to call. Germline CDR1 WNHNN, CDR2 SYGVQD (reference sequence). The CDR3 has 13 amino acids. Between the trimmed V and J ends, which lost 6 bases and 0 bases, there was a span of 8 bases.

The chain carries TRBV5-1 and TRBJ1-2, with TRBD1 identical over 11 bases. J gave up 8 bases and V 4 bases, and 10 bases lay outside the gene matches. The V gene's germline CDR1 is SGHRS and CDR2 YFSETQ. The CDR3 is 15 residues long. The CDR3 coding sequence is TGCGCCAGCAGCACCGGATCGGACAGGGGGCAAGGCTACACCTTC. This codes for CASSTGSDRGQGYTF.

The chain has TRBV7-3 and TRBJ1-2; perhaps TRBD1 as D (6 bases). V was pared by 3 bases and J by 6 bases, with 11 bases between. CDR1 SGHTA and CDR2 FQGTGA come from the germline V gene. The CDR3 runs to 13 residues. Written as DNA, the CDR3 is TGTGCCAGCAGCTTGGCGGGGGCTGATGGCTACACCTTC. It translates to CASSLAGADGYTF.

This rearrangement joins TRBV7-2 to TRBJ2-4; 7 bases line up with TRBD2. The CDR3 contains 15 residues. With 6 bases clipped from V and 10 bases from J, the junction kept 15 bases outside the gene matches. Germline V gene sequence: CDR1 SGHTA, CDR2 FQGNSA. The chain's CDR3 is CASSNKAGSSGIQYF. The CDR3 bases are TGTGCCAGCAGTAATAAAGCGGGATCCTCGGGTATTCAGTACTTC.

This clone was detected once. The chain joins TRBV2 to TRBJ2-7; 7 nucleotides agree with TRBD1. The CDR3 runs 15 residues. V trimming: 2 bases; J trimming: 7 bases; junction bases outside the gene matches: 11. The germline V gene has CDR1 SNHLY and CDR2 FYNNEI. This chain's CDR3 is CASSERGHQGREQYF. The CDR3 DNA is TGTGCCAGCAGTGAAAGGGGGCATCAGGGTCGGGAGCAGTACTTC.

The CDR3 DNA reads TGCGCCAGCAGCCAAGGTACAGGGGTCCAATACGAGCAGTACTTC. It encodes CASSQGTGVQYEQYF. The chain recombines TRBV4-1 with TRBJ2-7, with 7 bases that match TRBD1. Trimming at V came to 1 base and at J to 4 bases, leaving 7 bases not matched to a gene. The germline V gene encodes CDR1 MGHRA and CDR2 YSYEKL. This CDR3 region has 15 residues.

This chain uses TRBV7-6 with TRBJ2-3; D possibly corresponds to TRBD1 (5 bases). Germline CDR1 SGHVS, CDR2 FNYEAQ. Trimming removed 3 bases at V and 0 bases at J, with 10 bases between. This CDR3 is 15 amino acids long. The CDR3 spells CASSLGRASTDTQYF. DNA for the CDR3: TGTGCCAGCAGCTTGGGCAGGGCAAGCACAGATACGCAGTATTTT.

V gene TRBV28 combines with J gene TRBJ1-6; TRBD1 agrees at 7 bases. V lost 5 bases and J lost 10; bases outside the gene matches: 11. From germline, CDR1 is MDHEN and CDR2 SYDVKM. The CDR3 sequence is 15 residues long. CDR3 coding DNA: TGTGCCAGCAGTCCCCCAGGGGGAAGGCGCTCACCCCTCCACTTT. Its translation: CASSPPGGRRSPLHF.

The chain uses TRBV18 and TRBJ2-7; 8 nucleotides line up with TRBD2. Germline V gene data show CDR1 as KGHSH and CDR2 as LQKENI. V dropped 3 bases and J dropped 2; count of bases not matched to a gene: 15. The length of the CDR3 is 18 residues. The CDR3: CASSPGSGRGSPTYEQYF. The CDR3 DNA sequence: TGTGCCAGCTCACCTGGAAGCGGGAGAGGGTCCCCAACCTACGAGCAGTACTTC. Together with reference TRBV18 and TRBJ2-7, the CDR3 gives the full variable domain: NAGVMQNPRHLVRRRGQEARLRCSPMKGHSHVYWYRQLPEEGLKFMVYLQKENIIDESGMPKERFSAEFPKEGPSILRIQQVVRGDSAAYFCASSPGSGRGSPTYEQYFGPGTRLTVT.